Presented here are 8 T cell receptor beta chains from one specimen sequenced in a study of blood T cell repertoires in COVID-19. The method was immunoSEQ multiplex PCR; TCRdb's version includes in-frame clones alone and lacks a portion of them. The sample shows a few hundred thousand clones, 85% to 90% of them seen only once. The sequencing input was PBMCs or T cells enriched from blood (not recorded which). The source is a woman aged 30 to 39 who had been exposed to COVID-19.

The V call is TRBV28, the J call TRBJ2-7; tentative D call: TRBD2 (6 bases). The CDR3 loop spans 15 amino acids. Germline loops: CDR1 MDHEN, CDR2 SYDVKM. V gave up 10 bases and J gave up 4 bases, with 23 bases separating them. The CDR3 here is CATTTTGGARYEQYF. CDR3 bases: TGTGCCACCACAACGACCGGAGGGGCGAGATACGAGCAGTACTTC. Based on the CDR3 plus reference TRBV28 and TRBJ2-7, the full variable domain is DVKVTQSSRYLVKRTGEKVFLECVQDMDHENMFWYRQDPGLGLRLIYFSYDVKMKEKGDIPEGYSVSREKKERFSLILESASTNQTSMYLCATTTTGGARYEQYFGPGTRLTVT.

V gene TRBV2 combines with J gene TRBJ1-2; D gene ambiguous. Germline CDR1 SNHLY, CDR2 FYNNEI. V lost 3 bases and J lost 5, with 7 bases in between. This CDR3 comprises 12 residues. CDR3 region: CASSDVLYGYTF. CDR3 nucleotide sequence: TGTGCCAGCAGTGACGTCCTTTATGGCTACACCTTC.

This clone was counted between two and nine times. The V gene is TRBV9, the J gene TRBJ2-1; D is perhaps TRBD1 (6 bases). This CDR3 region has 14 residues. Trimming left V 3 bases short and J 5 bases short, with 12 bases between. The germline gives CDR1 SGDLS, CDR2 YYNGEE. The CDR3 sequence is CASSAWTANNEQFF. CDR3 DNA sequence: TGTGCCAGCAGCGCCTGGACAGCTAACAATGAGCAGTTCTTC.

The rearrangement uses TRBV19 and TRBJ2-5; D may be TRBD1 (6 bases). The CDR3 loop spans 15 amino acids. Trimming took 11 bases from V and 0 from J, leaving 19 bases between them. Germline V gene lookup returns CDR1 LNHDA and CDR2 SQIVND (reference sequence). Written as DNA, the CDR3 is TGTGCCGCCTACTTGGACAGATCATACCAAGAGACCCAGTACTTC. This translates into CAAYLDRSYQETQYF.

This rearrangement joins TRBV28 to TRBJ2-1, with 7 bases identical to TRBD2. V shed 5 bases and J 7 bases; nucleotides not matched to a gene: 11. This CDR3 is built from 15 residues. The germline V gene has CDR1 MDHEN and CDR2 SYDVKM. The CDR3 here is CASSPAGASGNEQFF. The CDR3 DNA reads TGTGCCAGCAGTCCCGCCGGGGCTAGCGGTAATGAGCAGTTCTTC.

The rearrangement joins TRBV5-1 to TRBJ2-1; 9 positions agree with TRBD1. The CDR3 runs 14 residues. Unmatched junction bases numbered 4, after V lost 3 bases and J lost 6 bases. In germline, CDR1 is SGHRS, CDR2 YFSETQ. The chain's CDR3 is CASSYRDRVNEQFF. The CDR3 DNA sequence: TGCGCCAGCAGCTACCGGGACAGGGTCAATGAGCAGTTCTTC.

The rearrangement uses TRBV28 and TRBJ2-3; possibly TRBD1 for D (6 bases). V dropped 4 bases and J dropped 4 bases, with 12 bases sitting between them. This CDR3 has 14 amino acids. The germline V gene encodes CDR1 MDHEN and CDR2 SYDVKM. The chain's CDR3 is CASSSHRVPDTQYF. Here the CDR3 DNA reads TGTGCCAGCAGTTCTCACAGGGTCCCAGATACGCAGTATTTT.

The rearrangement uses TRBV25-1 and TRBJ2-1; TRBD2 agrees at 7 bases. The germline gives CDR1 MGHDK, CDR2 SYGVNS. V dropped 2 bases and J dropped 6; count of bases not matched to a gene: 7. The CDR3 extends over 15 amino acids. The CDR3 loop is CASSEGTTVVNEQFF. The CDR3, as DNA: TGTGCCAGCAGTGAAGGGACTACCGTCGTCAATGAGCAGTTCTTC.